Below, 5 T cell receptor beta chains from the same sample are listed, as sequenced in a study of intratumoral heterogeneity in liver cancer. Clones were read by immunoSEQ multiplex PCR, and TCRdb kept only the in-frame ones, dropping some. The sample holds just over 20,000 clones, around two thirds seen once. Sequencing was performed on tumor-adjacent normal tissue, taken before any cancer treatment. Receptor source: a woman aged 70-85 years with hepatocellular carcinoma.

The CDR3 loop reads CASSARGGTSGRAGNEQFF. CDR3 bases: TGTGCCAGCAGCGCACGAGGGGGGACTAGCGGGAGGGCCGGTAATGAGCAGTTCTTC. The chain employs TRBV9 and TRBJ2-1; 16 bases agree with TRBD2. V gave up 3 bases and J gave up 7 bases; unmatched junction bases: 13. Germline V gene data show CDR1 as SGDLS and CDR2 as YYNGEE. The CDR3 has 19 amino acids. The full variable domain, with the rest looked up from reference TRBV9 and TRBJ2-1, is DSGVTQTPKHLITATGQRVTLRCSPRSGDLSVYWYQQSLDQGLQFLIQYYNGEERAKGNILERFSAQQFPDLHSELNLSSLELGDSALYFCASSARGGTSGRAGNEQFFGPGTRLTVL.

The V gene is TRBV27, the J gene TRBJ2-7; D possibly corresponds to TRBD2 (5 bases). This CDR3 region has 15 residues. Germline loops: CDR1 MNHEY, CDR2 SMNVEV (reference sequence). The V end was cut by 5 bases, the J end by 2 bases, with 16 bases between. The chain's CDR3 is CASSPEGGFPYEQYF. DNA for the CDR3: TGTGCCAGCAGTCCAGAAGGCGGGTTCCCCTACGAGCAGTACTTC.

This chain connects TRBV9 to TRBJ2-1; maybe TRBD1 (6 bases). Between the trimmed V and J ends, which lost 4 bases and 1 base, there was a span of 12 bases. CDR3 size: 15 residues. Germline lookup yields CDR1 SGDLS and CDR2 YYNGEE. CDR3 protein: CASSKTGGSYNEQFF. CDR3 DNA: TGTGCCAGCAGCAAGACAGGCGGATCCTACAATGAGCAGTTCTTC.

V usage is TRBV10-1 and J usage is TRBJ2-1; 7 bases agree with TRBD2. Germline lookup yields CDR1 WNHNN and CDR2 SYGVQD (reference sequence). J was trimmed by 8 bases and V by 4 bases; bases with no gene match: 8. The CDR3 sequence is 14 residues long. The CDR3 nucleotides are TGCGCCAGCAGTGCTAGCGGAGGGAACCATGAGCAGTTCTTC. This codes for CASSASGGNHEQFF.

In DNA form, the CDR3 reads TGTGCCAGCAGTTACTCGACTATTGGTTGCGGACAGGGGCACACTGAAGCTTTCTTT. Its translation is CASSYSTIGCGQGHTEAFF. The chain is built from TRBV6-7 and TRBJ1-1, with 9 nucleotides matching TRBD1. TRBV6-7 qualifies as an ORF whose function is uncertain. The CDR3 is 19 residues long. Trimming at V came to 0 bases and at J to 3 bases, leaving 14 bases not matched to a gene.